The source of this T cell receptor beta chain is a study of identical twins. No donor was unhealthy or non-Caucasian. Template switching introduced a universal primer site, and the cDNA bore unique molecular identifiers. In TCRdb, the 5' RACE reads were re-called with MiXCR into one record per CDR3 protein. The sample holds roughly 1,500,000 distinct CDR3 sequences, more than 30% seen once. Broader study findings: Fewer insertions characterized abundant cord blood beta clonotypes, whereas memory repertoires showed none. Zero-insertion analyses might be partly confounded by invariant T cells like MAIT and iNKT.

CDR3 length: 15 amino acids. Trimming stripped 2 bases from V and 7 bases from J, with 19 bases between. In germline, CDR1 is SGDLS, CDR2 YYNGEE. On this clonotype itself: Its specificity is unknown.

This chain connects TRBV9 to TRBJ2-7; D is possibly TRBD2 (5 bases). Sequencing used cord blood. The receptor's source is a newborn girl in good health. This chain's CDR3 is CASSVDGVSYNEQYF. As DNA, the CDR3 is TGTGCCAGCAGCGTCGACGGGGTCTCCTACAATGAGCAGTACTTC.